This TCR beta chain was sequenced for a study of blood T cell repertoires in COVID-19 (dated by TCRdb to the early 2020s). With regard to the full study: Samples covering the acute and convalescent phases of COVID-19 were provided by collaborators in the United States, Italy and Spain. The material from the prospective study consisted of cDNA or gDNA derived from T cells, B-cell-depleted T cells, or PBMCs. The dataset comprised deeply sampled blood TCRbeta repertoires from subjects exposed to, actively infected with, or recovered from COVID-19. A freely available public database, intended as a resource for researchers studying the immune response to SARS-CoV-2, is where the repertoires were released. The samples were drawn from two sources: the first 160 participants of the ongoing ImmuneRACE study, and about 1,300 subjects contributed by 6 global collaborators. The sample metadata nearly always contained a de-identified subject ID, COVID-19 status, age in years and sex. Where available, HLA class I and class II types were taken from metadata supplied by the sample provider and were not determined by assay-based typing. Overall study results and their limits: How much clinical and demographic metadata was included differed by source and by participant, and the metadata was provided uncurated.

The immunoSEQ Assay, a bias-controlled multiplex PCR, was used to amplify TCRbeta CDR3 regions from genomic DNA. As for the original processing: Nucleated cell counts per sample were estimated from amplification of reference gene primers within the assay. Sequence reads were collapsed and filtered to measure the absolute abundance of every unique TCRbeta CDR3 rearrangement. For each sample, productive Simpson clonality was calculated by taking the square root of Simpson's diversity index across productive rearrangements. This immuneACCESS table, as held by TCRdb, lists in-frame sequences with V and J called but not all clones. Of the missing ones, under half trace to an unresolved V gene in checked studies; the others have no known cause. That table supplies the V and J calls and clone size; D and trimming were determined from the DNA. This sample is represented by approximately 170,000 clones; roughly nine tenths of them were singletons. Of the sample, roughly 3% is held by the ten largest clones.

CDR1 is given as MNHEY and CDR2 as SMNVEV, both from the germline V gene (reference sequence). V is reduced by 3 bases and J by 9 bases, leaving a spacing of 15 bases between them. The CDR3 runs 13 residues from the cysteine to the phenylalanine. The only DNA kept is the CDR3, 39 bases in frame from the first base. The collaborating institutions used their own protocols to collect whole blood in K2EDTA tubes. For TCRbeta analysis, collaborators shipped samples as frozen whole blood, isolated PBMCs, or DNA extracted from either of those sample types. With regard to this clone: The target of this receptor is not known. Base-call qualities are not available, and no considerably larger clone is one nucleotide away.

The receptor chain draws on TRBV27 and TRBJ2-7, with TRBD2 tentatively as D gene (5 bases match). This sequence was found in an older man with acute or convalescent COVID-19. The sequencing input was peripheral blood. This receptor carries the CDR3 CASSFVAGVRQYF. The nucleotide sequence is TGTGCCAGCAGTTTTGTTGCCGGGGTTCGGCAGTACTTC.